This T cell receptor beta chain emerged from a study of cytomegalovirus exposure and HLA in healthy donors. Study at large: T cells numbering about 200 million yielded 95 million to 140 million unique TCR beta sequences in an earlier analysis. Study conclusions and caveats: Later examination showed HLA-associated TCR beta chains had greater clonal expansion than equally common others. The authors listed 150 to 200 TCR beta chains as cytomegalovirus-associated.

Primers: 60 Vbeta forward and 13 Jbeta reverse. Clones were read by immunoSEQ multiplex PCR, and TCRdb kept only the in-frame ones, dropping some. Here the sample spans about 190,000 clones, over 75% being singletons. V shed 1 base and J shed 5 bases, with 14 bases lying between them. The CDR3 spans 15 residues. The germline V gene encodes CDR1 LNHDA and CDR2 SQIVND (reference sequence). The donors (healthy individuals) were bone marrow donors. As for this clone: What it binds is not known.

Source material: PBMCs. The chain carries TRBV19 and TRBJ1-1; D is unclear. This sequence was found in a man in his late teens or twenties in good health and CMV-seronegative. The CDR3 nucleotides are TGTGCCAGTAGTATAGGCGTCCCCCCCTGGACTGAAGCTTTCTTT. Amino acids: CASSIGVPPWTEAFF.